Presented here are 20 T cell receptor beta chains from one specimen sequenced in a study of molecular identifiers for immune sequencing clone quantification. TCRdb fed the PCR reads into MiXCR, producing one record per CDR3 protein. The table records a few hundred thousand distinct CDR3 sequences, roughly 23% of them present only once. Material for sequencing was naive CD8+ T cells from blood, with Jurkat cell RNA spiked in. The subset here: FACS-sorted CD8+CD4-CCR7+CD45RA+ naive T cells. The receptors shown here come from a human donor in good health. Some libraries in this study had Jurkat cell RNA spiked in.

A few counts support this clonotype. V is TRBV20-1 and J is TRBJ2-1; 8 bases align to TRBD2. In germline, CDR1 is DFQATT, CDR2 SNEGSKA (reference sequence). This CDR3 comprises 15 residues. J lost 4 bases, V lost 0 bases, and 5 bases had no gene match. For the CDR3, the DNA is TGCAGTGCTAGAGAAGCGGGAGTCGCGTACAATGAGCAGTTCTTC. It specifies CSAREAGVAYNEQFF.

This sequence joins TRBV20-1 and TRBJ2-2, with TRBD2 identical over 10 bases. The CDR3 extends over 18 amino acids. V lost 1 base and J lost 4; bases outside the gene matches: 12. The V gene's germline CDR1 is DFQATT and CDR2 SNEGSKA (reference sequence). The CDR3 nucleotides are TGCAGTGCTAGAGGACTCCCAAGCGGGGGGGCGGGCACCGGGGAGCTGTTTTTT. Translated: CSARGLPSGGAGTGELFF.

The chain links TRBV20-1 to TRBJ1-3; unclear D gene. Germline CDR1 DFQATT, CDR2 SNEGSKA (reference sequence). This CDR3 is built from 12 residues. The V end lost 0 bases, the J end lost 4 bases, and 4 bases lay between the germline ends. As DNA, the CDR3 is TGCAGTGCTAGAGACAGCGGAAACACCATATATTTT. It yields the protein CSARDSGNTIYF.

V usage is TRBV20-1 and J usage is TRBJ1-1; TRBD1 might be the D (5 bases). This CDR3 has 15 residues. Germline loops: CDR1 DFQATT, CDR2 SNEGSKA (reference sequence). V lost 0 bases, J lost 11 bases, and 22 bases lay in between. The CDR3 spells CSAREAGTMELRAFF. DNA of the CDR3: TGCAGTGCTAGAGAGGCCGGGACGATGGAACTTCGGGCTTTCTTT.

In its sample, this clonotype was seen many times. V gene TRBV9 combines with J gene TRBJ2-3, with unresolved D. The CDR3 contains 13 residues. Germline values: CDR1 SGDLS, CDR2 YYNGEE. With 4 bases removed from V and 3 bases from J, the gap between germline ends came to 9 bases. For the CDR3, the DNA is TGTGCCAGCAGCCCTCAGAGGACAGATACGCAGTATTTT. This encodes CASSPQRTDTQYF.

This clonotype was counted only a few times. For the CDR3, the DNA is TGTGCCAGCAGCCGGGACACCTTTAACTATGGCTACACCTTC. Encoded protein: CASSRDTFNYGYTF. The chain couples TRBV6-2 or TRBV6-3 to TRBJ1-2, with D possibly being TRBD1 (6 bases). V was cut by 6 bases and J by 1 base, with 12 bases left in between. The CDR3 loop spans 14 amino acids. From germline, CDR1 is MNHEY and CDR2 SVGEGT.

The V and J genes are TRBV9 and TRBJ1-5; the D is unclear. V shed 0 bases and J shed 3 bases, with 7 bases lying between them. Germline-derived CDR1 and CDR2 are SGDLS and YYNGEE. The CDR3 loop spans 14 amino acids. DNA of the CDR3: TGTGCCAGCAGCGTAGCGGATATCAATCAGCCCCAGCATTTT. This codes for CASSVADINQPQHF.

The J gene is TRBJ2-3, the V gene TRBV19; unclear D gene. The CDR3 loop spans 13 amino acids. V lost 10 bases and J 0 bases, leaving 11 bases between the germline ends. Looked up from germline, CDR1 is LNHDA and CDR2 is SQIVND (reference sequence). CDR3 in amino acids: CATTGPSTDTQYF. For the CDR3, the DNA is TGTGCCACTACTGGGCCTAGCACAGATACGCAGTATTTT.

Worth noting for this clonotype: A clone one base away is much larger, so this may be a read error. As DNA, the CDR3 is TGCAGCGTAGACACCCCTAACACTGAAGCTTTCTTT. Residues: CSVDTPNTEAFF. The rearrangement uses TRBV29-1 and TRBJ1-1; D gene uncertain. The CDR3 is 12 amino acids. Trimming stripped 6 bases from V and 2 bases from J, with 10 bases between. CDR1 SQVTM and CDR2 ANQGSEA come from the germline V gene. The full variable domain, completed using reference TRBV29-1 and TRBJ1-1, is SAVISQKPSRDICQRGTSLTIQCQVDSQVTMMFWYRQQPGQSLTLIATANQGSEATYESGFVIDKFPISRPNLTFSTLTVSNMSPEDSSIYLCSVDTPNTEAFFGQGTRLTVV.

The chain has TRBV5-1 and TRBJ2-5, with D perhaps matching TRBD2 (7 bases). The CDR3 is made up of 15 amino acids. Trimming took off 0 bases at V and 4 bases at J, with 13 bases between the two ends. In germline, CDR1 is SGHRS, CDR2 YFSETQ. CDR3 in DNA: TGCGCCAGCAGCTTGGCCCAGGGAGGGGGAGAGACCCAGTACTTC. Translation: CASSLAQGGGETQYF.

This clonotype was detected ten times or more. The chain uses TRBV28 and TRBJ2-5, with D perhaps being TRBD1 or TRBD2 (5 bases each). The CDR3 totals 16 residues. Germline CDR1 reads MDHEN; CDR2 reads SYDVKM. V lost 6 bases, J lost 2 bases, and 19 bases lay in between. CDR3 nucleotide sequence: TGTGCCAGCAGCTCCACGGGGCCGAGAGAACAAGAGACCCAGTACTTC. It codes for CASSSTGPREQETQYF.

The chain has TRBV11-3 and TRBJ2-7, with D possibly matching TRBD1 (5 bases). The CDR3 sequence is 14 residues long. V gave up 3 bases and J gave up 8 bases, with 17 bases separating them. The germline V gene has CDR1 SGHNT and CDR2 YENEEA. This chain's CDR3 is CASSFIWARQKQYF. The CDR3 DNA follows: TGTGCCAGCAGCTTCATTTGGGCTAGACAGAAGCAGTACTTC.

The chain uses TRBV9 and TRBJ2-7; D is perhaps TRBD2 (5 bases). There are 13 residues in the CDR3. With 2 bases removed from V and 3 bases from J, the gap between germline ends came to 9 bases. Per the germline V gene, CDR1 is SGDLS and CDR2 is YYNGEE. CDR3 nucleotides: TGTGCCAGCAGCGTCACCGCGGGCTACGAGCAGTACTTC. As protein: CASSVTAGYEQYF.

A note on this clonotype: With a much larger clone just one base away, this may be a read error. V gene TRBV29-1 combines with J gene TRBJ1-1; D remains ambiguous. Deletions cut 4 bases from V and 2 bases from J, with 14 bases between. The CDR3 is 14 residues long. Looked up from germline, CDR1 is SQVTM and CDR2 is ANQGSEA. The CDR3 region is CSVGPGLINTEAFF. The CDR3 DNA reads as TGCAGCGTTGGACCCGGGTTAATAAACACTGAAGCTTTCTTT.

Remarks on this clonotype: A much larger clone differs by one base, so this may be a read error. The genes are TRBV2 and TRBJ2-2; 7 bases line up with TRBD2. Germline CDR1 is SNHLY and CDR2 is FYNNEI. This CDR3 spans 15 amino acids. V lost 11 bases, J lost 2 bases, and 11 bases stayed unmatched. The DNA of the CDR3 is TGTGCCTGCACCCCCGGGACTACCAACACCGGGGAGCTGTTTTTT. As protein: CACTPGTTNTGELFF.

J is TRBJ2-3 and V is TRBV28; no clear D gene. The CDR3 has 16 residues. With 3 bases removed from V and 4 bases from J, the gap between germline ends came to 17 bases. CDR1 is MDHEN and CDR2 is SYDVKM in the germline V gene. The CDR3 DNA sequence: TGTGCCAGCAGTTTGTCAGAAAACGATTTCGCAGATACGCAGTATTTT. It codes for CASSLSENDFADTQYF.

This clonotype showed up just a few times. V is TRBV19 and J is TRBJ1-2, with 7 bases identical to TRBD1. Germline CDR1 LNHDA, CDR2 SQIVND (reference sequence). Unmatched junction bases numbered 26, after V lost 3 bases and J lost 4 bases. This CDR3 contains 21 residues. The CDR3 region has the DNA TGTGCCAGTAGTATTCATTCCGACGAACCTCCGACAGGGCGAACAGCCTATGGCTACACCTTC. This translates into CASSIHSDEPPTGRTAYGYTF.

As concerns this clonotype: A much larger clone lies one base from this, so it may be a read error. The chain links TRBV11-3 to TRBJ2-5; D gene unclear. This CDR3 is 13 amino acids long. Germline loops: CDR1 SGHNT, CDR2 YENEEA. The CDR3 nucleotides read TGTGCCAGCAGCTCACAACATCAAGAGACCAAGTACTTC. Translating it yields CASSSQHQETKYF.

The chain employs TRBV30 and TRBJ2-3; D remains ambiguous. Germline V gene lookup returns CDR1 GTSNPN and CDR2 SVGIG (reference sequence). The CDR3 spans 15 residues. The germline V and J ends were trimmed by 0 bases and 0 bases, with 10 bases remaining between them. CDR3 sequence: CAWSVMTHSTDTQYF. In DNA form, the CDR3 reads TGTGCCTGGAGTGTAATGACCCATAGCACAGATACGCAGTATTTT.

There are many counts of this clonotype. This chain's CDR3 is CASSPGLAALPTDTQYF. In DNA form, the CDR3 reads TGTGCCAGCAGCCCCGGACTAGCAGCCCTTCCCACAGATACGCAGTATTTT. The chain couples TRBV9 to TRBJ2-3; 8 bases are shared with TRBD2. The CDR3 contains 17 residues. Germline trimming cut 4 bases from V and 2 bases from J; bases unmatched to any gene: 12. CDR1 is SGDLS and CDR2 is YYNGEE in the germline V gene.